A selection of T cell receptor beta chains follows, all from one sample in a study of tumor T cells in aggressive B-cell lymphoma. The repertoire was sequenced with immunoSEQ multiplex PCR; TCRdb's copy has only in-frame clones and lacks some. The table includes about 4,000 clones, roughly four fifths detected once. The sample comprised tumor tissue. Receptors were obtained from an adult with diffuse large B cell lymphoma. The CDR3 runs from the conserved cysteine through the conserved F or W. D genes are given only for firm matches. Clone sizes are given selectively: once, few, many, or a class where the clone is expanded.

size	V	J	D	CDR3	DNA
.	TRBV5-5	TRBJ2-7	TRBD1	CASSLVQGDTYEQYF	TGTGCCAGCAGCTTGGTTCAGGGGGACACCTACGAGCAGTACTTC
.	TRBV6-6	TRBJ1-5	.	CASTDSQPQHF	TGTGCCAGCACCGACTCTCAGCCCCAGCATTTT
.	TRBV9	TRBJ1-3	TRBD1	CASSVAGGEGNTIYF	TGTGCCAGCAGCGTAGCAGGGGGCGAGGGAAACACCATATATTTT
once	TRBV7-7	TRBJ2-3	TRBD2	CASSSDSGGSTDTQYF	TGTGCCAGCAGCTCGGATAGCGGGGGTAGCACAGATACGCAGTATTTT
.	TRBV6-1	TRBJ1-1	.	CASSDQGREAFF	TGTGCCAGCAGTGACCAGGGGCGTGAAGCTTTCTTT
.	TRBV7-9	TRBJ2-5	.	CASSLEEGQQWAQETQYF	TGTGCTAGCAGCTTAGAAGAGGGACAACAATGGGCCCAAGAGACCCAGTACTTC
.	TRBV5-4	TRBJ1-6	TRBD1	CASSPWDRDSPLHF	TGTGCCAGCAGCCCTTGGGACAGGGATTCACCCCTCCACTTT
.	TRBV7-2	TRBJ2-5	TRBD2	CASSFLGLAGGLGETQYF	TGTGCCAGCAGCTTTCTGGGACTAGCGGGGGGCCTGGGGGAGACCCAGTACTTC
.	TRBV9	TRBJ2-1	.	CASSVGWSSYNEQFF	TGTGCCAGCAGCGTAGGCTGGAGCTCCTACAATGAGCAGTTCTTC
.	TRBV27	TRBJ1-2	TRBD1	CASSRAGTGAVLYGYTF	TGTGCCAGCAGCCGGGCTGGGACAGGGGCCGTCCTATATGGCTACACCTTC
once	TRBV27	TRBJ2-6	.	CASSLSSSGANVLTF	TGTGCCAGCAGTTTATCTAGCTCTGGGGCCAACGTCCTGACTTTC
.	TRBV2	TRBJ1-1	.	CASSEFRDGTEAFF	TGTGCCAGCAGTGAATTCAGGGATGGTACTGAAGCTTTCTTT
few	TRBV2	TRBJ2-7	TRBD1	CASSDQGADYEQYF	TGTGCCAGCAGTGATCAGGGGGCGGACTACGAGCAGTACTTC
few	TRBV19	TRBJ2-3	.	CASSIVGTDTQYF	TGTGCCAGTAGTATAGTCGGCACAGATACGCAGTATTTT
.	TRBV4-2	TRBJ1-6	.	CASSHYREGNSPLHF	TGTGCCAGCAGCCACTACAGGGAGGGGAATTCACCCCTCCACTTT
few	TRBV25-1	TRBJ1-1	TRBD1	CASSSGQGAEAFF	TGTGCCAGTAGCTCTGGACAGGGGGCTGAAGCTTTCTTT
.	TRBV2	TRBJ2-3	TRBD1	CASIGDRGTNTQYF	TGTGCCAGCATAGGGGACAGGGGGACAAATACGCAGTATTTT
once	TRBV13	TRBJ2-3	TRBD2	CASSLASGGADTQYF	TGTGCCAGCAGCTTAGCTAGCGGGGGGGCAGATACGCAGTATTTT
.	TRBV15	TRBJ2-5	TRBD1	CATSRGTGGFLAETQYF	TGTGCCACCAGCAGGGGGACAGGGGGGTTCTTAGCAGAGACCCAGTACTTC
.	TRBV11-3	TRBJ1-1	.	CASRNWDNKAEAFF	TGTGCCAGCCGGAATTGGGACAATAAAGCTGAAGCTTTCTTT
.	TRBV9	TRBJ1-2	.	CASSARGGRSRYGYTF	TGTGCCAGCAGCGCGAGAGGTGGGAGGTCCCGCTATGGCTACACCTTC
.	TRBV6-5	TRBJ1-2	.	CASSPARHQNYGYTF	TGTGCCAGCAGCCCCGCCAGGCATCAGAACTATGGCTACACCTTC
.	TRBV11-2	TRBJ1-6	.	CASRSGGSYNSPLHF	TGTGCCAGCAGATCGGGGGGATCCTATAATTCACCCCTCCACTTT
.	TRBV10-3	TRBJ2-7	TRBD1	CAISGTGTFGQYF	TGTGCCATCAGCGGGACAGGGACCTTTGGGCAGTACTTC
.	TRBV4-1	TRBJ1-5	.	CASSQDLEQPQHF	TGCGCCAGCAGCCAAGATTTAGAACAGCCCCAGCATTTT
.	TRBV27	TRBJ1-6	.	CASSLVAGRNSPLHF	TGTGCCAGCAGTTTAGTTGCAGGGCGGAATTCACCCCTCCACTTT
once	TRBV7-6	TRBJ2-1	.	CASSLLPGLYNEQFF	TGTGCCAGCAGCTTATTACCGGGACTCTACAATGAGCAGTTCTTC
.	TRBV2	TRBJ1-4	TRBD1	CASRTTGGTNEKLFF	TGTGCCAGCAGGACGACAGGGGGAACTAATGAAAAACTGTTTTTT
few	TRBV6-6	TRBJ1-5	.	CASSYGGELRQPQHF	TGTGCCAGCAGTTACGGGGGGGAGCTTCGTCAGCCCCAGCATTTT
.	TRBV2	TRBJ1-5	TRBD1	CASSIRGQGRGQPQHF	TGTGCCAGCAGTATACGTGGACAGGGGAGAGGTCAGCCCCAGCATTTT
.	TRBV9	TRBJ1-4	TRBD1	CASSVGQGANEKLFF	TGTGCCAGCAGCGTCGGACAGGGAGCTAATGAAAAACTGTTTTTT
.	TRBV19	TRBJ1-1	.	CASKTGNTEAFF	TGTGCCAGTAAGACAGGGAACACTGAAGCTTTCTTT
.	TRBV2	TRBJ2-7	.	CASSWLENEQYF	TGTGCCAGCAGTTGGTTAGAGAACGAGCAGTACTTC
.	TRBV27	TRBJ1-2	TRBD1	CASRTGLGGYTF	TGTGCCAGCAGGACAGGGCTGGGAGGCTACACCTTC
once	TRBV5-6	TRBJ1-2	.	CASSLNKGRYGYTF	TGTGCCAGCAGCTTGAACAAGGGGCGTTATGGCTACACCTTC
.	TRBV19	TRBJ1-1	.	CASSIVGGVGETEAFF	TGTGCCAGTAGTATAGTCGGTGGGGTTGGGGAGACTGAAGCTTTCTTT
.	TRBV6-5	TRBJ2-1	.	CASRTDREVSNEQFF	TGTGCCAGCAGAACCGACAGGGAGGTCTCCAATGAGCAGTTCTTC
.	TRBV5-1	TRBJ1-4	TRBD1	CASSYTGTGGGFANEKLFF	TGCGCCAGCAGCTACACCGGGACAGGGGGCGGATTTGCTAATGAAAAACTGTTTTTT
.	TRBV4-2	TRBJ1-2	.	CASSHSKGQGSSTF	TGTGCCAGCAGCCACTCTAAAGGGCAGGGATCGTCAACCTTC
.	TRBV6-1	TRBJ1-2	.	CASSEDSDFMGSYTF	TGTGCCAGCAGTGAAGATAGCGATTTCATGGGGAGCTACACCTTC
.	TRBV7-8	TRBJ2-7	TRBD2	CASNKISGGISYEQYF	TGTGCCAGCAACAAAATTAGCGGGGGCATCTCCTACGAGCAGTACTTC
.	TRBV5-1	TRBJ1-2	TRBD1	CASSFGQGANYGYTF	TGCGCCAGCAGCTTCGGACAGGGAGCTAACTATGGCTACACCTTC
.	TRBV29-1	TRBJ2-5	.	CSALSGSQETQYF	TGCAGCGCCCTCTCGGGTAGCCAAGAGACCCAGTACTTC
.	TRBV27	TRBJ1-1	TRBD1	CASSAGQTTEAFF	TGTGCCAGCAGTGCGGGACAGACCACTGAAGCTTTCTTT
.	TRBV30	TRBJ2-5	TRBD2	CAWSGTSGRGETQYF	TGTGCCTGGAGTGGGACTAGCGGGAGGGGGGAGACCCAGTACTTC
.	TRBV19	TRBJ2-1	TRBD1	CASSMDRGDEQFF	TGTGCCAGTAGTATGGACAGGGGCGATGAGCAGTTCTTC
.	TRBV10-3	TRBJ2-7	.	CAISESVGGSEQYF	TGTGCCATCAGTGAGTCAGTAGGGGGAAGCGAGCAGTACTTC
.	TRBV4-1	TRBJ1-1	.	CASSSRRGDTEAFF	TGCGCCAGCAGCTCCCGCAGGGGTGACACTGAAGCTTTCTTT
.	TRBV4-2	TRBJ1-3	TRBD1	CASSPPRTGTGVPSGANTIYF	TGTGCCAGCAGCCCTCCTCGGACAGGGACAGGGGTCCCATCCGGAGCGAACACCATATATTTT
.	TRBV7-3	TRBJ2-1	.	CASSLNVAAYNEQFF	TGTGCCAGCAGCTTAAATGTCGCGGCCTACAATGAGCAGTTCTTC
.	TRBV18	TRBJ2-5	.	CASSRPGGETQYF	TGTGCCAGCTCACGCCCAGGTGGAGAGACCCAGTACTTC
.	TRBV5-6	TRBJ2-1	TRBD2	CASSLAGGNEQFF	TGTGCCAGCAGCTTGGCCGGGGGGAATGAGCAGTTCTTC
.	TRBV5-6	TRBJ1-2	.	CASSTGRSGSYGYTF	TGTGCCAGCAGCACTGGCCGGTCGGGGTCCTATGGCTACACCTTC